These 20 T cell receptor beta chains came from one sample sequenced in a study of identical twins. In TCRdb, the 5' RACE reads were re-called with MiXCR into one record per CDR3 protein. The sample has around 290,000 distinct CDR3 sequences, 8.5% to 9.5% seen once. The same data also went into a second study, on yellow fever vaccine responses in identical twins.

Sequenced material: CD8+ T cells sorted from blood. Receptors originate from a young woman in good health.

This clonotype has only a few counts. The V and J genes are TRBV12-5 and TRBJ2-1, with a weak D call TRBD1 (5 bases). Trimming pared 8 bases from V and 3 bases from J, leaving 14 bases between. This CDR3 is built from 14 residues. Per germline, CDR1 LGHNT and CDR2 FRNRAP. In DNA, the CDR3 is TGTGCTAGTAGCCAGGGTGGGTTCTACAATGAGCAGTTCTTC. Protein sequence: CASSQGGFYNEQFF.

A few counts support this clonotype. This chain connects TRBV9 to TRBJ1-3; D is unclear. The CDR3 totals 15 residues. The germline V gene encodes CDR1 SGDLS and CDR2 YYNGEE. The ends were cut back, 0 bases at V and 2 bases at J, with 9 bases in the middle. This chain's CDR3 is CASSVAFGAGNTIYF. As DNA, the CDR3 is TGTGCCAGCAGCGTAGCTTTCGGGGCTGGAAACACCATATATTTT.

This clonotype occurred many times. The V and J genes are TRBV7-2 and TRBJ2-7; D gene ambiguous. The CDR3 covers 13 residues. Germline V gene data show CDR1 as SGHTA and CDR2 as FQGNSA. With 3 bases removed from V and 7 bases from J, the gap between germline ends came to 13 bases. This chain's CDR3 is CASSFSTAREQYF. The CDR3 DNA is TGTGCCAGCAGCTTTTCCACCGCCCGAGAGCAGTACTTC.

In DNA, the CDR3 is TGTGCCAGCAGCCCCGCCGTGAGGGGGCACGAGCAGTACTTC. Its protein product is CASSPAVRGHEQYF. The V and J genes are TRBV7-9 and TRBJ2-7; 7 bases are shared with TRBD1. Germline assignment: CDR1 SEHNR and CDR2 FQNEAQ (reference sequence). The CDR3 loop spans 14 amino acids. V gave up 5 bases and J gave up 5 bases; unmatched junction bases: 9.

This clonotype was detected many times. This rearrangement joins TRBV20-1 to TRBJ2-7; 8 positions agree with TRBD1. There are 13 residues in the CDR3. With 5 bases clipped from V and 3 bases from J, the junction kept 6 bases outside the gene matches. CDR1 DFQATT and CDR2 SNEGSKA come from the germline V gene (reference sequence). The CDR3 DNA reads TGCAGTGCTCGGAGGACAGGGAACTACGAGCAGTACTTC. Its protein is CSARRTGNYEQYF.

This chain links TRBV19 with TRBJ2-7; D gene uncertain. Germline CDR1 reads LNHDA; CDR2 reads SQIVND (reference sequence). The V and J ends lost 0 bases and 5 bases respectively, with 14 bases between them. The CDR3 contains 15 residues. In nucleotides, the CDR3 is TGTGCCAGTAGTATAGACTCTTTGGGCCTGGACGAGCAGTACTTC. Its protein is CASSIDSLGLDEQYF.

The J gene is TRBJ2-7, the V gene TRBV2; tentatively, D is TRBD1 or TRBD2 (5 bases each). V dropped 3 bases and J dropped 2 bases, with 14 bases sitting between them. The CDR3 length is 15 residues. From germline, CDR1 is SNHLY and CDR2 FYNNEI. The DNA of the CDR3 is TGTGCCAGCAGTGAGGCGCCGGGGCCAACCTACGAGCAGTACTTC. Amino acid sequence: CASSEAPGPTYEQYF.

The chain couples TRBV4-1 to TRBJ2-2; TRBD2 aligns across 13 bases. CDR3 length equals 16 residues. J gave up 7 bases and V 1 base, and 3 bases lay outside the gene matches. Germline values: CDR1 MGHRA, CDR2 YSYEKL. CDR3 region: CASSQVLAGGFGELFF. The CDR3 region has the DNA TGCGCCAGCAGCCAAGTACTAGCGGGAGGGTTCGGGGAGCTGTTTTTT.

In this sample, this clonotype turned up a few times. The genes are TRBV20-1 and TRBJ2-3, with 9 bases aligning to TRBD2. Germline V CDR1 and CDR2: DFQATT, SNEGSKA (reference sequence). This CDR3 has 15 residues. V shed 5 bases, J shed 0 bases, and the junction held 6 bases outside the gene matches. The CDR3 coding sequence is TGCAGTGCTCATAACACTAGCGGGAGCACAGATACGCAGTATTTT. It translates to CSAHNTSGSTDTQYF.

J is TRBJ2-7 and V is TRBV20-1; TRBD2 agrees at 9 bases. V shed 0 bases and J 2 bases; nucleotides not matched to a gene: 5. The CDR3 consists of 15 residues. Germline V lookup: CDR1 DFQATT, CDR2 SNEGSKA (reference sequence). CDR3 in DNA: TGCAGTGCTAGAGATCTAGCGGGAACTACCTACGAGCAGTACTTC. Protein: CSARDLAGTTYEQYF.

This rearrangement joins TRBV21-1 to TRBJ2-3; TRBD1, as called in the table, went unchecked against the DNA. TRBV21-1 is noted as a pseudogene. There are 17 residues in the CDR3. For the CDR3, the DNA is TGTGCCAGCAGAAGTATGCCGCGGGCGCCGAGCACAGATACGCAGTATTTT. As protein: CASRSMPRAPSTDTQYF.

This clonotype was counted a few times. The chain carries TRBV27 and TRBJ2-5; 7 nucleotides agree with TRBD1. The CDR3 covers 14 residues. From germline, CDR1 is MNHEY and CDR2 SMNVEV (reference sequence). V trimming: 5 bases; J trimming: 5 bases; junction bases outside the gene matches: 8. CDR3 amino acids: CASSVQGSWETQYF. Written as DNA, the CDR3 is TGTGCCAGCAGTGTACAGGGGAGCTGGGAGACCCAGTACTTC.

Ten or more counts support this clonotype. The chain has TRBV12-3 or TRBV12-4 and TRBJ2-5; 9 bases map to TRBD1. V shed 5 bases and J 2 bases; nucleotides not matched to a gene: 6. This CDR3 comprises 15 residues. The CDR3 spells CASSASGTGQETQYF. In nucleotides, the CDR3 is TGTGCCAGCAGTGCCTCCGGGACAGGGCAAGAGACCCAGTACTTC.

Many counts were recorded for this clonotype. CDR3 sequence (DNA): TGTGCCAGCGGGGGCCCACCTCGCGACTATGGCTACACCTTC. Its protein is CASGGPPRDYGYTF. This chain uses TRBV28 with TRBJ1-2; weak D call: TRBD1 (6 bases). The CDR3 runs to 14 residues. Germline V gene sequence: CDR1 MDHEN, CDR2 SYDVKM. V gave up 8 bases and J gave up 3 bases, with 16 bases separating them.

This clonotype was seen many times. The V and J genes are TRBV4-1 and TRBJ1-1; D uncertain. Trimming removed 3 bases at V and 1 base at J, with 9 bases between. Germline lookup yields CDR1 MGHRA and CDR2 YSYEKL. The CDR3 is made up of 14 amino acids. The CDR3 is CASSQATGNTEAFF. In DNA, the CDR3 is TGCGCCAGCAGCCAGGCGACCGGGAACACTGAAGCTTTCTTT.

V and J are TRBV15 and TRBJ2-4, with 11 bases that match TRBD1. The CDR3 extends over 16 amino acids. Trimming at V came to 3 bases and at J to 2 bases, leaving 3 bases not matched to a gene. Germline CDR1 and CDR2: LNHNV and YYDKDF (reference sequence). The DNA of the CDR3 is TGTGCCACCAGCAGGAGGACAGGGGGCTCCAAAAACATTCAGTACTTC. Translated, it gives CATSRRTGGSKNIQYF.

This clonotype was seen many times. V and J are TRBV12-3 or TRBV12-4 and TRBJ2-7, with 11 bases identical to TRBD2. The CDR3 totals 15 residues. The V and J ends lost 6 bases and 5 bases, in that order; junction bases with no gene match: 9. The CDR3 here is CASSDSSGRIDEQYF. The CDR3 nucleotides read TGTGCCAGCAGCGATTCTAGCGGGAGGATCGACGAGCAGTACTTC.

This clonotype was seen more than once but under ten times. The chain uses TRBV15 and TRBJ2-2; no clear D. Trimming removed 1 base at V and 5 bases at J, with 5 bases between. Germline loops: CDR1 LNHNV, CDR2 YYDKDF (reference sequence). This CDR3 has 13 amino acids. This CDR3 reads CATSRVGTGELFF. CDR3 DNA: TGTGCCACCAGCAGAGTAGGAACCGGGGAGCTGTTTTTT.

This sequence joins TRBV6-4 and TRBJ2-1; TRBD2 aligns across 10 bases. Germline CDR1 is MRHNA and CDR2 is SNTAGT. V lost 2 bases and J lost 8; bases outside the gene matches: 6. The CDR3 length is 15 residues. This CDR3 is CASSDGVAGGYEQFF. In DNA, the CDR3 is TGTGCCAGCAGTGACGGTGTAGCGGGAGGATATGAGCAGTTCTTC.

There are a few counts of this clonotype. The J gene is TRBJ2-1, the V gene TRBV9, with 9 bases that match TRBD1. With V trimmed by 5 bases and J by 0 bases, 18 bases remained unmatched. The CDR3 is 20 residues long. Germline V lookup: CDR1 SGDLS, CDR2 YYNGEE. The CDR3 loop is CASRCGDRDSREGSYNEQFF. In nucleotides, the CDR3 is TGTGCCAGCAGATGTGGGGACAGGGATAGCAGGGAAGGCTCCTACAATGAGCAGTTCTTC.